Listed below are T cell receptor beta chains from one sample, sequenced in a study of monozygotic twins with inflammatory bowel disease. TCRdb reprocessed the 5' RACE reads and reports one entry per CDR3 protein, with no DNA. The listing contains roughly 330,000 distinct CDR3 sequences. The specimen sequenced was blood. These TCRs come from a human donor with ulcerative colitis or Crohn's disease, or a healthy co-twin of an affected twin (not recorded which). Each CDR3 is given with its conserved first and last residue. The order of the fields is J gene, V gene, CDR3 protein.

j_call: TRBJ2-7; v_call: TRBV9; cdr3_aa: CASSVMGQGGEQYF
j_call: TRBJ2-7; v_call: TRBV29-1; cdr3_aa: CSVETSGQARGYEQYF
j_call: TRBJ2-2; v_call: TRBV5-1; cdr3_aa: CASSLGQGPTGELFF
j_call: TRBJ1-4; v_call: TRBV6-1; cdr3_aa: CASSEFGTERSPTNEKLFF
j_call: TRBJ2-5; v_call: TRBV2; cdr3_aa: CASIPPWLAGGEETQYF
j_call: TRBJ1-2; v_call: TRBV2; cdr3_aa: CASREQQRGYTF
j_call: TRBJ2-7; v_call: TRBV20-1; cdr3_aa: CSARDPRGGTYEQYF
j_call: TRBJ2-7; v_call: TRBV19; cdr3_aa: CATRSANSEQYF
j_call: TRBJ1-1; v_call: TRBV20-1; cdr3_aa: CSARDLDRANTEAFF
j_call: TRBJ2-1; v_call: TRBV6-2/TRBV6-3; cdr3_aa: CASTAIRLAGGPKESYNEQFF
j_call: TRBJ2-1; v_call: TRBV7-9; cdr3_aa: CASSSPHNNEQFF
j_call: TRBJ1-5; v_call: TRBV6-1; cdr3_aa: CASSDDRDQPQHF
j_call: TRBJ1-1; v_call: TRBV5-5; cdr3_aa: CASRYRRANTEAFF
j_call: TRBJ1-6; v_call: TRBV6-1; cdr3_aa: CASREYSYNSPLHF
j_call: TRBJ2-6; v_call: TRBV15; cdr3_aa: CATSRDLRGGRSGANVLTF
j_call: TRBJ2-5; v_call: TRBV12-3/TRBV12-4; cdr3_aa: CASSFGEETQYF
j_call: TRBJ2-1; v_call: TRBV5-1; cdr3_aa: CASSSGDRVENEQFF
j_call: TRBJ2-7; v_call: TRBV21-1; cdr3_aa: CASSKEDPWGHEQYF
j_call: TRBJ1-1; v_call: TRBV24-1; cdr3_aa: CATSGSPGAGTEAFF
j_call: TRBJ2-1; v_call: TRBV28; cdr3_aa: CASSSTRQGNNLVNEQFF
j_call: TRBJ1-6; v_call: TRBV10-2; cdr3_aa: CASWKGADGSPLHF
j_call: TRBJ2-7; v_call: TRBV28; cdr3_aa: CASRRSYDQYF
j_call: TRBJ2-2; v_call: TRBV5-1; cdr3_aa: CASSLVPALGGITGELFF
j_call: TRBJ2-7; v_call: TRBV20-1; cdr3_aa: CSARDWLAGSAYEQYF